The rows below give T cell receptor beta chains drawn from one sample of a study of blood T cell repertoires in COVID-19. Clones were sequenced by immunoSEQ multiplex PCR, and TCRdb holds only the in-frame ones, with some missing. Of about 330,000 clones listed, more than 85% are singletons. The specimen was PBMCs or T cells enriched from blood (not recorded which). These receptors were taken from a young woman who had recovered from COVID-19. The CDR3 runs from the conserved cysteine through the conserved F or W.

V gene	J gene	CDR3 protein
TRBV7-7	TRBJ2-7	CASSYPQGKSYEQYF
TRBV4-3	TRBJ2-1	CASSPTTAGGSYNEQFF
TRBV28	TRBJ2-3	CASSPTSGGGPDTQYF
TRBV5-6	TRBJ2-7	CASSLGGGRGPSYEQYF
TRBV5-4	TRBJ2-5	CASSTGAETQYF
TRBV28	TRBJ2-7	CASSPSGTGGDEQYF
TRBV24-1	TRBJ2-3	CATGTGTGMAYTQYF
TRBV28	TRBJ2-7	CASSWGTSRPGAYEQYF
TRBV5-6	TRBJ2-5	CASSLDRGETQYF
TRBV18	TRBJ1-3	CASSPPGGNTIYF
TRBV5-6	TRBJ2-7	CASSRLGVTSGSSREQYF
TRBV12-3/TRBV12-4	TRBJ1-1	CASSLGQAAPAFF
TRBV5-6	TRBJ1-1	CASSPQGTEAFF
TRBV4-2	TRBJ2-7	CASSQDTTGFYEQYF
TRBV4-3	TRBJ2-2	CASSQDPLRQGWAGELFF
TRBV6-2/TRBV6-3	TRBJ1-5	CASTPEGSNQPQHF
TRBV28	TRBJ2-1	CASSFRDSYYNEQFF
TRBV7-2	TRBJ1-6	CASSLDRGTFNSPLHF
TRBV7-2	TRBJ2-7	CASSLVGPVQYF
TRBV4-2	TRBJ2-5	CASSPGTSGRIAQETQYF
TRBV24-1	TRBJ2-6	CATSDFEGDAFSGANVLTF
TRBV6-5	TRBJ1-1	CASYGGGYTEAFF
TRBV9	TRBJ1-2	CASSPDEGNYGYTF
TRBV5-5	TRBJ2-3	CASSLVEGGSTDTQYF
TRBV9	TRBJ1-6	CASSVSPKGDSPLHF
TRBV4-3	TRBJ2-7	CASSQETGGLELYF
TRBV7-2	TRBJ2-3	CASSPQAGGADTQYF
TRBV5-4	TRBJ2-7	CASSTRGTGGEQYF
TRBV3-1/TRBV3-2	TRBJ2-7	CASSQDPVAGQRHIVPYEQYF
TRBV7-9	TRBJ2-1	CASSLGSGRYNEQFF
TRBV6-2/TRBV6-3	TRBJ2-7	CASSSLTGSEQYF
TRBV3-1/TRBV3-2	TRBJ1-1	CASNRGRGPRTEAFF
TRBV6-5	TRBJ2-1	CATLQGNEQFF
TRBV10-3	TRBJ1-2	CAIMKDRPDYGYTF
TRBV28	TRBJ1-1	CASSLVLQGSLNTEAFF
TRBV11-3	TRBJ1-6	CASSFDGLNSPLHF
TRBV28	TRBJ1-1	CASKRWGPTEAFF
TRBV7-8	TRBJ2-1	CASSGWTSGRLGEQFF
TRBV6-4	TRBJ1-2	CASRGQGYGYTF
TRBV3-1/TRBV3-2	TRBJ2-5	CASSHGGVGETQYF
TRBV11-2	TRBJ2-5	CASSFSRQETQYF
TRBV28	TRBJ1-1	CASTVADSNTEAFF